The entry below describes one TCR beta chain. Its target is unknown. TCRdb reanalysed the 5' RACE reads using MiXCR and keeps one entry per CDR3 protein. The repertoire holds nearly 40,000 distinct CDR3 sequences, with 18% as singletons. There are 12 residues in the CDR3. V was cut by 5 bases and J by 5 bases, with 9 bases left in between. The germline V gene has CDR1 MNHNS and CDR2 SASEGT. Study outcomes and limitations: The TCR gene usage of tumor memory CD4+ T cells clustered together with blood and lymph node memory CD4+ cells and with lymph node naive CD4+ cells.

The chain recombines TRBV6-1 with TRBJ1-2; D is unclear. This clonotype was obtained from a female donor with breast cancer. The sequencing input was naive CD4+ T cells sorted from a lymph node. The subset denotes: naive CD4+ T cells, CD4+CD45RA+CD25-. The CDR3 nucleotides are TGTGCCAGCAGTCCCACAGAGTATGGCTACACCTTC. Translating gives CASSPTEYGYTF.